This entry lists 17 T cell receptor beta chains sequenced from one sample in a study of Tregs in tolerant kidney transplant recipients. Generated by immunoSEQ multiplex PCR, the TCRdb table keeps only in-frame clones and is missing some. Here the sample spans 120,000 or so clones, around nine tenths being singletons. Sequencing was performed on CD4+ T cells from blood. These receptors were collected from a human donor in good health.

The chain uses TRBV18 and TRBJ2-7, with 11 bases fitting TRBD2. V lost 2 bases to trimming and J lost 5 bases; unmatched junction nucleotides: 5. The CDR3 is 15 amino acids. Germline V gives CDR1 KGHSH, CDR2 LQKENI. CDR3 residues: CASSPSLAGGDEQYF. CDR3 nucleotides: TGTGCCAGCTCACCATCCCTAGCGGGAGGCGACGAGCAGTACTTC.

The chain combines TRBV5-5 with TRBJ2-5, with D tentatively TRBD1 or TRBD2 (6 bases each). Germline-derived CDR1 and CDR2 are SGHKS and YYEKEE (reference sequence). CDR3 size: 16 residues. Trimming took off 1 base at V and 5 bases at J, with 18 bases between the two ends. The chain's CDR3 is CASSLRPLGGLETQYF. The DNA for the CDR3 is TGTGCCAGCAGCTTGAGGCCCCTGGGGGGCCTTGAGACCCAGTACTTC. The full variable domain, in which reference TRBV5-5 and TRBJ2-5 provide the parts outside the CDR3, is DAGVTQSPTHLIKTRGQQVTLRCSPISGHKSVSWYQQVLGQGPQFIFQYYEKEERGRGNFPDRFSARQFPNYSSELNVNALLLGDSALYLCASSLRPLGGLETQYFGPGTRLLVL.

The V gene is TRBV5-1, the J gene TRBJ1-2; 7 nucleotides line up with TRBD1. The germline V gene encodes CDR1 SGHRS and CDR2 YFSETQ. CDR3 length: 15 residues. The V and J ends lost 4 bases and 1 base, in that order; junction bases with no gene match: 7. CDR3 coding DNA: TGCGCCAGCAGCCAGGGGGGCCGCGGTAACTATGGCTACACCTTC. This encodes CASSQGGRGNYGYTF.

This clone was detected a few times. CDR3 residues: CASSQEVSEGGYTF. In DNA, the CDR3 is TGTGCCAGCAGCCAAGAGGTTTCCGAGGGGGGCTACACCTTC. J is TRBJ1-2 and V is TRBV4-2, with a tentative D call TRBD1 (5 bases). V lost 0 bases and J 8 bases, leaving 13 bases between the germline ends. Germline loops: CDR1 LGHNA, CDR2 YNFKEQ. The CDR3 is made up of 14 amino acids.

In its sample, this clone was seen once. The chain combines TRBV5-1 with TRBJ2-1; D call uncertain. V was cut by 0 bases and J by 6 bases, with 4 bases left in between. This CDR3 has 12 residues. The germline gives CDR1 SGHRS, CDR2 YFSETQ. Here the CDR3 reads CASSLEFNEQFF. In DNA form, the CDR3 reads TGCGCCAGCAGCTTGGAGTTCAATGAGCAGTTCTTC.

This sequence joins TRBV5-1 and TRBJ2-1; 9 bases are a match to TRBD1. V trimming: 6 bases; J trimming: 5 bases; junction bases outside the gene matches: 3. The CDR3 sequence is 13 residues long. Germline CDR1 and CDR2: SGHRS and YFSETQ. CDR3 DNA sequence: TGCGCCAGCACCAGGACAGGGGACAATGAGCAGTTCTTC. Translated, it gives CASTRTGDNEQFF.

This chain uses TRBV7-9 with TRBJ1-2; 7 nucleotides match TRBD1. Germline V gene sequence: CDR1 SEHNR, CDR2 FQNEAQ (reference sequence). Unmatched junction bases numbered 10, after V lost 4 bases and J lost 2 bases. The CDR3 has 16 residues. This CDR3 is CASSYGDSRQNYGYTF. The CDR3 DNA reads TGTGCCAGCAGCTATGGGGACAGTAGACAAAACTATGGCTACACCTTC. Complete variable domain (other parts from reference TRBV7-9 and TRBJ1-2): DTGVSQNPRHKITKRGQNVTFRCDPISEHNRLYWYRQTLGQGPEFLTYFQNEAQLEKSRLLSDRFSAERPKGSFSTLEIQRTEQGDSAMYLCASSYGDSRQNYGYTFGSGTRLTVV.

The rearrangement links TRBV18 to TRBJ1-1; perhaps TRBD1 as D (5 bases). V lost 0 bases and J 0 bases, leaving 8 bases between the germline ends. This CDR3 comprises 15 residues. Germline lookup yields CDR1 KGHSH and CDR2 LQKENI. The chain's CDR3 is CASSPPDSMNTEAFF. The CDR3 nucleotides read TGTGCCAGCTCACCACCCGACAGCATGAACACTGAAGCTTTCTTT.

This chain connects TRBV9 to TRBJ1-3; D is ambiguous. Germline CDR1 reads SGDLS; CDR2 reads YYNGEE. V shed 3 bases and J shed 0 bases, with 10 bases lying between them. The CDR3 spans 15 residues. DNA for the CDR3: TGTGCCAGCAGCGCACTGGGAATCTCTGGAAACACCATATATTTT. This translates into CASSALGISGNTIYF.

The J gene is TRBJ1-5, the V gene TRBV27; no clear D gene. Trimming took 3 bases from V and 2 from J, leaving 11 bases between them. Germline V gene data show CDR1 as MNHEY and CDR2 as SMNVEV (reference sequence). The CDR3 spans 15 residues. CDR3 protein: CASSFRGIRNQPQHF. Here the CDR3 DNA reads TGTGCCAGCAGTTTCAGAGGGATTCGCAATCAGCCCCAGCATTTT.

This chain uses TRBV6-5 with TRBJ1-2, with TRBD1 matching 8 bases. The J segment lost 5 bases and the V segment lost 4 bases, leaving 6 bases of the junction unmatched. Germline CDR1 is MNHEY and CDR2 is SVGAGI. The CDR3 is made up of 14 amino acids. The CDR3 bases are TGTGCCAGCAGTTCCCCCAGGACAGGGTATGGCTACACCTTC. Translated, it gives CASSSPRTGYGYTF.

The rearrangement joins TRBV6-5 to TRBJ1-3; TRBD1 is a possible D gene (5 bases). The germline V gene has CDR1 MNHEY and CDR2 SVGAGI. V was clipped by 8 bases and J by 1 base, with 9 bases between them. The CDR3 length is 13 residues. The CDR3 loop reads CASGQGSGNTIYF. The CDR3 nucleotides are TGTGCCAGCGGACAAGGGTCTGGAAACACCATATATTTT.

The chain is built from TRBV7-6 and TRBJ2-2; D assignment may be TRBD1 or TRBD2 (5 bases each). The CDR3 has 16 residues. Germline values: CDR1 SGHVS, CDR2 FNYEAQ. V lost 1 base, J lost 3 bases, and 12 bases lay in between. CDR3 region: CASSLVGQADTGELFF. CDR3 DNA: TGTGCCAGCAGCTTAGTTGGACAAGCGGACACCGGGGAGCTGTTTTTT.

The V call is TRBV9, the J call TRBJ2-3; 10 bases match TRBD2. There are 17 residues in the CDR3. V gave up 0 bases and J gave up 7 bases; unmatched junction bases: 11. CDR1 and CDR2 (germline): SGDLS, YYNGEE. The chain's CDR3 is CASSVVASGGLGNTQYF. CDR3 DNA sequence: TGTGCCAGCAGCGTAGTCGCTAGCGGGGGACTCGGGAATACGCAGTATTTT.

The chain combines TRBV10-2 with TRBJ2-3; no clear D. CDR3 length equals 13 residues. Germline lookup yields CDR1 WSHSY and CDR2 SAAADI. The germline V and J ends were trimmed by 6 bases and 0 bases, with 7 bases remaining between them. The CDR3 coding sequence is TGCGCCAGCAGAGAGGTTAGCACAGATACGCAGTATTTT. This sequence encodes CASREVSTDTQYF.

V is TRBV6-6 and J is TRBJ2-7, with TRBD1 identical over 7 bases. In germline, CDR1 is MNHNY, CDR2 SVGAGI (reference sequence). The CDR3 sequence is 14 residues long. V trimming: 0 bases; J trimming: 3 bases; junction bases outside the gene matches: 2. The CDR3 DNA follows: TGTGCCAGCAGTTACTCGGGACAGCGCTACGAGCAGTACTTC. Its translation: CASSYSGQRYEQYF.

This chain links TRBV7-8 with TRBJ1-1, with D maybe TRBD1 (5 bases). This CDR3 contains 17 residues. Germline CDR1 and CDR2: SGHVS and FQNEAQ. V lost 0 bases, J lost 0 bases, and 14 bases lay in between. The CDR3 loop reads CASSLAPVAGMNTEAFF. The CDR3 bases are TGTGCCAGCAGCTTAGCGCCAGTCGCAGGGATGAACACTGAAGCTTTCTTT.